The clone carrying this T cell receptor beta chain ranks as medium-sized (0.01 to 0.1%). CDR3 length equals 15 residues. The germline CDR1 and CDR2 sequences are MDHEN and SYDVKM. Trimming left V 3 bases short and J 4 bases short, with 13 bases between. Time point noted: pre-treatment sample, taken before nivolumab and TIL therapy. The immunoSEQ assay was v3. The data were produced by immunoSEQ multiplex PCR, yet TCRdb's version contains in-frame clones alone and is incomplete. The sample carries 55,000 to 70,000 clones, 80% to 90% recorded once. These data originate in a study of TIL therapy for anti-PD-1-resistant metastatic lung cancer. Background on the study: Patients had a median age of nearly 55 years (range about 38-85). Half of patients were current or former smokers. Median tumor mutation burden was more than 1.4 mutations per megabase.

The receptor was isolated from a person between 25 and 80 years old with non-small cell lung cancer. The chain is built from TRBV28 and TRBJ1-5; D possibly corresponds to TRBD1 (6 bases). Source: blood, taken at baseline. The CDR3 is CASSFQGWGNQPQHF. The CDR3 nucleotides read TGTGCCAGCAGTTTTCAGGGGTGGGGGAATCAGCCCCAGCATTTT.